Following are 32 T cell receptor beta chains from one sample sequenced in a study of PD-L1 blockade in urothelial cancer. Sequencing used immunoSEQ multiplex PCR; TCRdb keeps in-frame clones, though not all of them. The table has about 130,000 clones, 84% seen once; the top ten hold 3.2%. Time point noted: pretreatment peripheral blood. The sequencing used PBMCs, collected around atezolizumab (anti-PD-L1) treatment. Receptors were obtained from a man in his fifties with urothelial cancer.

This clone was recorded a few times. The chain's CDR3 is CASSAGQGAGQPQHF. DNA for the CDR3: TGTGCCAGCAGTGCCGGACAGGGGGCTGGTCAGCCCCAGCATTTT. The chain employs TRBV2 and TRBJ1-5; 11 bases align to TRBD1. This CDR3 is built from 15 residues. Germline trimming cut 4 bases from V and 6 bases from J; bases unmatched to any gene: 5. CDR1 is SNHLY and CDR2 is FYNNEI in the germline V gene.

The CDR3, as DNA: TGTGCCAGCAGACCGACAGGGGAGACCCAGTACTTC. Residues: CASRPTGETQYF. This chain uses TRBV6-1 with TRBJ2-5; TRBD1 aligns across 7 bases. The ends lost 6 bases at V and 5 bases at J; junction bases unmatched: 3. Germline values: CDR1 MNHNS, CDR2 SASEGT. The CDR3 contains 12 residues.

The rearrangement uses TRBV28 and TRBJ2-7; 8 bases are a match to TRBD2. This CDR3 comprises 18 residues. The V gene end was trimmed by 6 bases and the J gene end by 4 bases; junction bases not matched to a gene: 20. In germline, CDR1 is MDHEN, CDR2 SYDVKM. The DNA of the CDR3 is TGTGCCAGCAGGGGCCCACCCGTAGGGAGCGGGAGTTGGTACGAGCAGTACTTC. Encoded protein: CASRGPPVGSGSWYEQYF.

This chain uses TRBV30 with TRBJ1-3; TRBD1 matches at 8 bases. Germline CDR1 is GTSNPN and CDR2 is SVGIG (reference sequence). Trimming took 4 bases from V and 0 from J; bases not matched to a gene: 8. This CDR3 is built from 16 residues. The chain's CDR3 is CAWTRTGQFSGNTIYF. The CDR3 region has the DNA TGTGCCTGGACTCGGACAGGGCAATTCTCTGGAAACACCATATATTTT.

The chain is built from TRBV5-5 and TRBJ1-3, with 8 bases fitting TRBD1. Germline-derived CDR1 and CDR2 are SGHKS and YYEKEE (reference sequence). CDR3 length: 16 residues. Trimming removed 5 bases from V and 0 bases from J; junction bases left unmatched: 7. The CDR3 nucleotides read TGTGCCAGCAGTTTAACAGGGGGGCTCTCTGGAAACACCATATATTTT. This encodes CASSLTGGLSGNTIYF. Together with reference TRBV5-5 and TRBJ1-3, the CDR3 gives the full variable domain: DAGVTQSPTHLIKTRGQQVTLRCSPISGHKSVSWYQQVLGQGPQFIFQYYEKEERGRGNFPDRFSARQFPNYSSELNVNALLLGDSALYLCASSLTGGLSGNTIYFGEGSWLTVV.

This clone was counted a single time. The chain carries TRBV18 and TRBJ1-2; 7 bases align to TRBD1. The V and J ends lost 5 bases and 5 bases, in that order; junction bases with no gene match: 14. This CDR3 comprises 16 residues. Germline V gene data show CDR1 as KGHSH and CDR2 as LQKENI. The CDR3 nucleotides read TGTGCCAGCTCATCAAAGACAGGGCCGGCTTGGTATGGCTACACCTTC. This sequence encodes CASSSKTGPAWYGYTF.

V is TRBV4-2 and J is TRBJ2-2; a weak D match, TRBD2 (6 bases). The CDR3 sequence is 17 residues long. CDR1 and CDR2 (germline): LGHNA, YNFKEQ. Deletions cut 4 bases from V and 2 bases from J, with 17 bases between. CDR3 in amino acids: CASSLIRWRENTGELFF. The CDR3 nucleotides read TGTGCCAGCAGCCTTATAAGGTGGCGGGAAAACACCGGGGAGCTGTTTTTT.

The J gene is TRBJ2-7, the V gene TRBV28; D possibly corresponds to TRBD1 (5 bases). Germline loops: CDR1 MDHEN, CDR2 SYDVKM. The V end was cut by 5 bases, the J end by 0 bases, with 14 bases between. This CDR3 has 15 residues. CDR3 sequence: CASSEGGQGSYEQYF. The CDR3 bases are TGTGCCAGCAGTGAAGGCGGTCAGGGCTCCTACGAGCAGTACTTC.

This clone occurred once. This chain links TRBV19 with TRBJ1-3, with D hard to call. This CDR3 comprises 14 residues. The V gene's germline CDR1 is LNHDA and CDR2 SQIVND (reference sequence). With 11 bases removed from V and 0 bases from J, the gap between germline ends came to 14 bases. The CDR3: CARRRELSGNTIYF. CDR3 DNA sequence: TGTGCCCGTCGGCGGGAACTCTCTGGAAACACCATATATTTT.

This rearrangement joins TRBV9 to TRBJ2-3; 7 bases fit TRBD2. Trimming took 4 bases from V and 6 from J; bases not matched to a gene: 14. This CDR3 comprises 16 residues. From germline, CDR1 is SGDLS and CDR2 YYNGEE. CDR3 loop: CASSPRLAQAGDTQYF. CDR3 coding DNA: TGTGCCAGCAGCCCACGACTAGCTCAAGCGGGGGATACGCAGTATTTT.

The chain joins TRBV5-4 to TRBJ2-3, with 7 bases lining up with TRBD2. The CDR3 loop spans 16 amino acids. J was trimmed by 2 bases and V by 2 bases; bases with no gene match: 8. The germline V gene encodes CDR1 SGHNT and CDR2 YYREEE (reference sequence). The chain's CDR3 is CASSFRVAGITDTQYF. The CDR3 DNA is TGTGCCAGCAGCTTCAGGGTAGCGGGTATCACAGATACGCAGTATTTT.

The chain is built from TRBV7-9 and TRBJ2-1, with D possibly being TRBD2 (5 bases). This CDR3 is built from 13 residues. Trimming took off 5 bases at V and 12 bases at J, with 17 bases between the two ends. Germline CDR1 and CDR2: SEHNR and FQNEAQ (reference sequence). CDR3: CASSPITSSVQFF. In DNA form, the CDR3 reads TGTGCCAGCAGCCCAATAACTAGTTCTGTGCAGTTCTTC.

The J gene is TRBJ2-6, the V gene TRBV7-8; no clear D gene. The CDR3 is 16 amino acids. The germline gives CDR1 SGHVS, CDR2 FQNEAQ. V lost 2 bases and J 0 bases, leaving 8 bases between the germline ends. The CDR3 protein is CASSLFAVSGANVLTF. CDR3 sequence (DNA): TGTGCCAGCAGCTTATTTGCAGTCTCTGGGGCCAACGTCCTGACTTTC.

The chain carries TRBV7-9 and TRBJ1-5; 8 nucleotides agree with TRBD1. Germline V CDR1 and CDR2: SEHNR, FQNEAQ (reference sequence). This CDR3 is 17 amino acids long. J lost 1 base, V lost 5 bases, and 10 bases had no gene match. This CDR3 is CASSLGQGAESNQPQHF. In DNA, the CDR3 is TGTGCCAGCAGCCTGGGGCAGGGGGCGGAAAGCAATCAGCCCCAGCATTTT.

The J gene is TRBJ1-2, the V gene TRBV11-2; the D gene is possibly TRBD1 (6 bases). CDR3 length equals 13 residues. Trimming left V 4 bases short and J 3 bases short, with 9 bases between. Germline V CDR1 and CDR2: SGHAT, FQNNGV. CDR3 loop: CASSSRQDYGYTF. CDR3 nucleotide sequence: TGTGCCAGCAGCTCCCGACAGGACTATGGCTACACCTTC.

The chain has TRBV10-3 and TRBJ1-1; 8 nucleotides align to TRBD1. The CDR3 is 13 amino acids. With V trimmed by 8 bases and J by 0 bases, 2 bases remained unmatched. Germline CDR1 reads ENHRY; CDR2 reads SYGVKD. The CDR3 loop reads CAIGQGLNTEAFF. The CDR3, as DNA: TGTGCCATCGGACAGGGTTTGAACACTGAAGCTTTCTTT.

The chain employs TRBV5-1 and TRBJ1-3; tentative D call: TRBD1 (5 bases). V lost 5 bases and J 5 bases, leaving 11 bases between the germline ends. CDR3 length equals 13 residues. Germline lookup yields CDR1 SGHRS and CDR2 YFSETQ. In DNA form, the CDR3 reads TGCGCCAGCAGGGACGGGACTCGAAACACCATATATTTT. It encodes CASRDGTRNTIYF.

DNA for the CDR3: TGTGCCACCGCTCCGGGACAGGGAAATTCACCCCTCCACTTT. Translated: CATAPGQGNSPLHF. The genes are TRBV15 and TRBJ1-6, with 9 bases fitting TRBD1. Trimming removed 8 bases from V and 7 bases from J; junction bases left unmatched: 6. The germline V gene encodes CDR1 LNHNV and CDR2 YYDKDF (reference sequence). This CDR3 comprises 14 residues.

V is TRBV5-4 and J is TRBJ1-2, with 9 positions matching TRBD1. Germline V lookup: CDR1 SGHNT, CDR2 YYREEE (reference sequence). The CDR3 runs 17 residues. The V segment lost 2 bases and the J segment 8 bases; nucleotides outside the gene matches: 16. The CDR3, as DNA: TGTGCCAGCAGCTTCGGATCCGGGACAGGGCCCTCGGACGGCTACACCTTC. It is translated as CASSFGSGTGPSDGYTF.

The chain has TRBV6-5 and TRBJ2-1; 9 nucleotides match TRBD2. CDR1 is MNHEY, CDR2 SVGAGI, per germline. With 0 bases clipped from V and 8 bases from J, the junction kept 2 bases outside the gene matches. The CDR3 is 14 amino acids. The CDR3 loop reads CASSYSSGSHEQFF. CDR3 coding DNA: TGTGCCAGCAGTTACTCTAGCGGGAGCCATGAGCAGTTCTTC.

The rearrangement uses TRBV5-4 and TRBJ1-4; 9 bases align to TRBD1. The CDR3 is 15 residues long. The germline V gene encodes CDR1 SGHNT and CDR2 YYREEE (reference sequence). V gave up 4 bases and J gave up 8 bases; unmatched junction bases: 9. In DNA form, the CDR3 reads TGTGCCAGCAGCCCGGGCGGGACAGGGCGGGAAAAACTGTTTTTT. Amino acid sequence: CASSPGGTGREKLFF.

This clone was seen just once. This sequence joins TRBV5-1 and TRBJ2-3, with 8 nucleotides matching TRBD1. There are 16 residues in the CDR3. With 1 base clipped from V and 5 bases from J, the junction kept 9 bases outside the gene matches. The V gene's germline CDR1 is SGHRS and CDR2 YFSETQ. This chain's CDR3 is CASSLIIRGPEDTQYF. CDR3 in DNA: TGCGCCAGCAGCTTGATTATCAGGGGGCCCGAAGATACGCAGTATTTT.

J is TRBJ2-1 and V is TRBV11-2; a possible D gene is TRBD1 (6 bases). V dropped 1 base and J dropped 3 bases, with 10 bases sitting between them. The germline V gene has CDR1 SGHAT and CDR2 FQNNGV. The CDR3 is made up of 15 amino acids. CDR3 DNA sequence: TGTGCCAGCAGCTTAGGTGAGACAGGCTACAATGAGCAGTTCTTC. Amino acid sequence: CASSLGETGYNEQFF.

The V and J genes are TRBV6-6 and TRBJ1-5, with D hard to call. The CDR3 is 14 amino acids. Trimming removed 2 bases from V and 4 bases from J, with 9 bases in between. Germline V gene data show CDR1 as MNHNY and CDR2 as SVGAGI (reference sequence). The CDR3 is CASSYLAGNQPQHF. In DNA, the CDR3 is TGTGCCAGCAGTTACCTGGCGGGGAATCAGCCCCAGCATTTT.

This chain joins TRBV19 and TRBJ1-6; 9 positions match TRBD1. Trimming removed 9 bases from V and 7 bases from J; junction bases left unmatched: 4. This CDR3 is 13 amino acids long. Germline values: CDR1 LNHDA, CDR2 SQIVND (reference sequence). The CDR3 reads CASKGQGNSPLHF. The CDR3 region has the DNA TGTGCCAGCAAGGGACAGGGAAATTCACCCCTCCACTTT.

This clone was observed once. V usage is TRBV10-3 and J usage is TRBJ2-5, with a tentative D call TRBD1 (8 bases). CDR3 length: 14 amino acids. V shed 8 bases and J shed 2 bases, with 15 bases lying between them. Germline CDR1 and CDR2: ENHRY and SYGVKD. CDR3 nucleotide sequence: TGTGCCATCCACAGGGGGGGGAGGCAAGAGACCCAGTACTTC. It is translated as CAIHRGGRQETQYF.

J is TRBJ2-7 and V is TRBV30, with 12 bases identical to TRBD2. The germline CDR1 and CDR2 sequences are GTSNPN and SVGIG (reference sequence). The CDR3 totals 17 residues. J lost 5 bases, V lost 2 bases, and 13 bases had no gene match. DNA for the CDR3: TGTGCCTGGAGTCCACAGCGACTAGCGGGAGTACCCCACGAGCAGTACTTC. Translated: CAWSPQRLAGVPHEQYF.

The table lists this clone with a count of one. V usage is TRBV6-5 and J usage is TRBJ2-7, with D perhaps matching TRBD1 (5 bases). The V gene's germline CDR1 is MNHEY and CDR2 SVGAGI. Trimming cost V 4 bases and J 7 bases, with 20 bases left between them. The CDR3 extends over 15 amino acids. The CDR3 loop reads CASSFRVGKMGEQYF. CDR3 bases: TGTGCCAGCAGTTTCAGGGTCGGCAAGATGGGGGAGCAGTACTTC.

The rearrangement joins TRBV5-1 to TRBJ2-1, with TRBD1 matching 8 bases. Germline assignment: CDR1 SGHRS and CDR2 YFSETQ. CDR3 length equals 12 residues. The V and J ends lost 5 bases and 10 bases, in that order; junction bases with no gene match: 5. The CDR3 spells CASSGTGPEQFF. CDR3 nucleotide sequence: TGCGCCAGCAGTGGGACAGGACCCGAGCAGTTCTTC.

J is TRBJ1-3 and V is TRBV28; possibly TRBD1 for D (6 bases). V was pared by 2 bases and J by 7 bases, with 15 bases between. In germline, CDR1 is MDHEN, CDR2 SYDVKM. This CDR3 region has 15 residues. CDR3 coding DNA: TGTGCCAGCAGTTTAGGCGGGGGTAGGGGGAACACCATATATTTT. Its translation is CASSLGGGRGNTIYF.

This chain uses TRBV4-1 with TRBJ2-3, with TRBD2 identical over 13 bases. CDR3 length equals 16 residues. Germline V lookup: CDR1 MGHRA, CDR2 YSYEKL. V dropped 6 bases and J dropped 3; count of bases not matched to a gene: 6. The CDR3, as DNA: TGCGCCAGCAGACGGACTAGCGGGAGTACGACAGATACGCAGTATTTT. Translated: CASRRTSGSTTDTQYF.

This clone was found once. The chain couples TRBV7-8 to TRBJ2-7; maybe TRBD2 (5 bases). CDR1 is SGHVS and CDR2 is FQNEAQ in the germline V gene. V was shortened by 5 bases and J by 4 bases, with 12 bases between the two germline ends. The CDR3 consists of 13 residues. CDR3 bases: TGTGCCAGCAGCCTAACTAGTCTGTACGAGCAGTACTTC. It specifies CASSLTSLYEQYF. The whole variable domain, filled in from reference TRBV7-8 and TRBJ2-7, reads GAGVSQSPRYKVAKRGQDVALRCDPISGHVSLFWYQQALGQGPEFLTYFQNEAQLDKSGLPSDRFFAERPEGSVSTLKIQRTQQEDSAVYLCASSLTSLYEQYFGPGTRLTVT.